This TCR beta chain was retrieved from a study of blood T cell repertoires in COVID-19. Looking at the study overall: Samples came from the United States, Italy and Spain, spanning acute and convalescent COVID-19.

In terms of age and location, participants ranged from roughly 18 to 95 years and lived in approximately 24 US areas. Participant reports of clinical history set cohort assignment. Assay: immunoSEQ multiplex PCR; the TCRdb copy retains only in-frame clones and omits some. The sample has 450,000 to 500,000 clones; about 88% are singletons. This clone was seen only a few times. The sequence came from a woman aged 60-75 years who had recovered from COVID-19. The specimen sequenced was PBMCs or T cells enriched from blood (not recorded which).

The CDR3 spells CASSVGNRGNYGYTF. The CDR3 DNA reads as TGTGCCAGCAGCGTAGGGAACAGGGGAAACTATGGCTACACCTTC. The chain recombines TRBV9 with TRBJ1-2; TRBD1 matches 7 bases. The CDR3 has 15 amino acids. V trimming: 0 bases; J trimming: 2 bases; junction bases outside the gene matches: 4. In germline, CDR1 is SGDLS, CDR2 YYNGEE.